The present T cell receptor beta chain was sequenced within a study of blood T cell repertoires in COVID-19. Assay used: immunoSEQ multiplex PCR; TCRdb lists only in-frame clones, some missing. The table shows roughly 270,000 clones, with 85% occurring only once. The germline V and J ends were trimmed by 6 bases and 1 base, with 10 bases remaining between them. This CDR3 spans 13 amino acids. V gene TRBV12-3 or TRBV12-4 combines with J gene TRBJ2-7; the D gene is possibly TRBD1 (6 bases). The source is a woman between 50 and 59 years old who had recovered from COVID-19. The source material was PBMCs or T cells enriched from blood (not recorded which). Here the CDR3 reads CASSLRGSYEQYF. CDR3 coding DNA: TGTGCCAGCAGCCTCAGGGGATCCTACGAGCAGTACTTC.